A single sample gave rise to the 21 T cell receptor beta chains below, sequenced in a study of T-cell memory formation after mild COVID-19. TCRdb recomputed calls from the 5' RACE reads with MiXCR, one row per CDR3 protein. The sample includes approximately 400,000 distinct CDR3 sequences, 20% to 30% seen only once; the top ten take roughly 8.7%. The sequenced material came from PBMCs or a T cell subset sorted from them (not recorded which). The origin of the receptors is an adult woman who had mild COVID-19 (a few samples of this study predate the infection). Cell type and time point are not known.

The chain is built from TRBV11-3 and TRBJ2-1; TRBD1 is a possible D gene (5 bases). V shed 3 bases and J shed 7 bases, with 7 bases lying between them. The CDR3 is 12 amino acids. The germline V gene has CDR1 SGHNT and CDR2 YENEEA. The CDR3: CASSFRANEQFF. CDR3 DNA: TGTGCCAGCAGCTTCAGGGCGAATGAGCAGTTCTTC.

The gene calls are TRBV7-9 and TRBJ1-5; weak D call: TRBD1 (5 bases). The CDR3 is 12 residues long. CDR1 and CDR2 from the germline V gene are SEHNR and FQNEAQ (reference sequence). Trimming removed 5 bases at V and 9 bases at J, with 11 bases between. The DNA of the CDR3 is TGTGCCAGCAGCCCTCAGGGTGGGCCCCAGCATTTT. Its translation: CASSPQGGPQHF.

The chain combines TRBV7-3 with TRBJ1-1; TRBD1 matches at 10 bases. The CDR3 loop spans 18 amino acids. V lost 5 bases and J lost 1; bases outside the gene matches: 13. In germline, CDR1 is SGHTA, CDR2 FQGTGA. CDR3 bases: TGTGCCAGCAGCCCCCTGCCGGGACAGGGGTTTCCGAACACTGAAGCTTTCTTT. It translates to CASSPLPGQGFPNTEAFF.

This clonotype has a handful of counts. V is TRBV7-6 and J is TRBJ2-1; tentative D call: TRBD1 (6 bases). V was clipped by 5 bases and J by 9 bases, with 17 bases between them. The CDR3 loop spans 14 amino acids. CDR1 is SGHVS, CDR2 FNYEAQ, per germline. The CDR3 sequence is CASSRVDSAVEQFF. CDR3 bases: TGTGCCAGCAGCCGTGTGGACAGTGCCGTTGAGCAGTTCTTC.

This clonotype was detected a few times. The chain carries TRBV27 and TRBJ2-5; 7 bases agree with TRBD1. Looked up from germline, CDR1 is MNHEY and CDR2 is SMNVEV (reference sequence). The V segment lost 5 bases and the J segment 1 base; nucleotides outside the gene matches: 10. The CDR3 totals 16 residues. CDR3 loop: CASSPYDRVVQETQYF. CDR3 in DNA: TGTGCCAGCAGTCCGTACGACAGGGTCGTCCAAGAGACCCAGTACTTC.

This clonotype showed up many times. The genes are TRBV12-3 or TRBV12-4 and TRBJ1-1; 8 nucleotides agree with TRBD1. The CDR3 totals 17 residues. Unmatched junction bases numbered 16, after V lost 6 bases and J lost 4 bases. Here the CDR3 DNA reads TGTGCCAGCAGCCGATCAGGGGGCGGAGTGGCAGGCACTGAAGCTTTCTTT. Its translation: CASSRSGGGVAGTEAFF.

The J gene is TRBJ2-7, the V gene TRBV20-1; D possibly corresponds to TRBD2 (5 bases). There are 12 residues in the CDR3. Trimming cost V 2 bases and J 4 bases, with 9 bases left between them. In germline, CDR1 is DFQATT, CDR2 SNEGSKA (reference sequence). CDR3 residues: CSARRRGYEQYF. The CDR3 DNA follows: TGCAGTGCTAGACGTCGGGGTTACGAGCAGTACTTC.

Regarding this clonotype: A junction end diverges from the germline sequence, so it may reflect a read error. CDR3: CARSLESERGTGELFF. DNA of the CDR3: TGTGCCAGAAGCTTAGAATCAGAGCGGGGCACCGGGGAGCTGTTTTTT. This chain connects TRBV7-9 to TRBJ2-2; TRBD2 matches at 7 bases. Looked up from germline, CDR1 is SEHNR and CDR2 is FQNEAQ (reference sequence). The CDR3 contains 16 residues.

In DNA, the CDR3 is TGTGCCAGCAGAAGGGAGGCGAGTGGAAACACCATATATTTT. This translates into CASRREASGNTIYF. The chain has TRBV11-2 and TRBJ1-3; D gene ambiguous. Trimming cost V 6 bases and J 3 bases, with 12 bases left between them. Per germline, CDR1 SGHAT and CDR2 FQNNGV. This CDR3 has 14 amino acids.

This clonotype was picked up a small number of times. The V gene is TRBV12-3 or TRBV12-4, the J gene TRBJ2-7, with 11 nucleotides matching TRBD2. With V trimmed by 5 bases and J by 6 bases, 12 bases remained unmatched. The CDR3 is 16 amino acids. Here the CDR3 reads CASSLALLAGASEQYF. The CDR3 nucleotides read TGTGCCAGCAGTCTTGCACTACTAGCGGGGGCTTCCGAGCAGTACTTC.

The J gene is TRBJ1-6, the V gene TRBV6-5; D is unresolved. Per germline, CDR1 MNHEY and CDR2 SVGAGI. The CDR3 has 14 residues. Between the trimmed V and J ends, which lost 4 bases and 7 bases, there was a span of 11 bases. The CDR3 DNA reads TGTGCCAGCAGTTTGGTCCCGGCGAATTCACCCCTCCACTTT. It is translated as CASSLVPANSPLHF.

This chain uses TRBV25-1 with TRBJ2-5; D gene ambiguous. The CDR3 is made up of 13 amino acids. The germline CDR1 and CDR2 sequences are MGHDK and SYGVNS. V dropped 0 bases and J dropped 3 bases, with 5 bases sitting between them. CDR3 region: CASSEYGKETQYF. CDR3 nucleotides: TGTGCCAGCAGTGAATATGGAAAAGAGACCCAGTACTTC.

This clonotype has a handful of counts. The chain has TRBV29-1 and TRBJ2-3; 8 nucleotides align to TRBD1. Germline V lookup: CDR1 SQVTM, CDR2 ANQGSEA. V gave up 7 bases and J gave up 5 bases; unmatched junction bases: 11. The CDR3 is made up of 14 amino acids. The CDR3 reads CSAEGQGARDTQYF. Written as DNA, the CDR3 is TGCAGCGCCGAGGGCCAGGGGGCGAGAGATACGCAGTATTTT.

This chain connects TRBV12-3 or TRBV12-4 to TRBJ2-7, with TRBD1 as a possible D gene (6 bases). V was shortened by 3 bases and J by 5 bases, with 11 bases between the two germline ends. This CDR3 has 13 amino acids. CDR3: CASSLGDTHEQYF. The DNA of the CDR3 is TGTGCCAGCAGTTTGGGGGACACCCACGAGCAGTACTTC.

The V and J genes are TRBV21-1 and TRBJ2-2; the D call TRBD1 from the table was never checked on the DNA. TRBV21-1 is noted as a pseudogene. The CDR3 loop spans 20 amino acids. CDR3 sequence reads: CASSNRYRDRGTRNTGELFF. The CDR3 coding sequence is TGTGCCAGCAGCAACCGTTACCGGGACAGGGGTACCCGAAACACCGGGGAGCTGTTTTTT.

Note on this clonotype: A junction end diverges from the germline sequence, so it may reflect a read error. This rearrangement joins TRBV15 to TRBJ2-7; a possible D gene is TRBD1 (5 bases). The germline V gene encodes CDR1 LNHNV and CDR2 YYDKDF (reference sequence). The CDR3 runs to 15 residues. The CDR3 DNA sequence: TGTGCCACAAGCAGAGTAACAGGAGCCTCCTACGAGCAGTACTTC. It encodes CATSRVTGASYEQYF.

The chain combines TRBV5-1 with TRBJ1-4, with a tentative D call TRBD1 (5 bases). The germline V gene has CDR1 SGHRS and CDR2 YFSETQ. V dropped 0 bases and J dropped 3 bases, with 9 bases sitting between them. CDR3 size: 15 residues. This CDR3 is CASSLARVANEKLFF. CDR3 DNA sequence: TGCGCCAGCAGCTTGGCCAGGGTGGCTAATGAAAAACTGTTTTTT.

The chain recombines TRBV10-3 with TRBJ2-5; D is undetermined. This CDR3 spans 13 amino acids. Germline-derived CDR1 and CDR2 are ENHRY and SYGVKD. V dropped 7 bases and J dropped 1 base, with 10 bases sitting between them. CDR3 protein: CAINQRLQETQYF. CDR3 nucleotides: TGTGCCATCAACCAACGGCTCCAAGAGACCCAGTACTTC.

As DNA, the CDR3 is TGCAGTGCTAGAGATGGGGTTTTCCCAGATACGCAGTATTTT. Its protein is CSARDGVFPDTQYF. This chain links TRBV20-1 with TRBJ2-3; D unclear. This CDR3 contains 14 residues. Trimming removed 0 bases at V and 4 bases at J, with 11 bases between. Germline values: CDR1 DFQATT, CDR2 SNEGSKA (reference sequence).

V usage is TRBV5-1 and J usage is TRBJ1-2; 12 nucleotides align to TRBD1. CDR1 and CDR2 (germline): SGHRS, YFSETQ. There are 13 residues in the CDR3. V was pared by 4 bases and J by 11 bases, with 6 bases of the junction left unmatched. CDR3 sequence reads: CASSPGQGASYTF. CDR3 in DNA: TGCGCCAGCAGCCCGGGACAGGGGGCGTCATACACCTTC.

This clonotype was counted only a few times. The J gene is TRBJ2-2, the V gene TRBV4-1; TRBD1 agrees at 8 bases. This CDR3 region has 14 residues. The ends lost 3 bases at V and 6 bases at J; junction bases unmatched: 3. Germline CDR1 and CDR2: MGHRA and YSYEKL. CDR3: CASSHRTGPGELFF. The CDR3 nucleotides read TGCGCCAGCAGCCACCGGACAGGGCCCGGGGAGCTGTTTTTT.